The T cell receptor (beta chain) under discussion was sequenced for a study of PD-L1 blockade in urothelial cancer. Added to each PCR by spiking were synthetic TCR analog templates. Libraries were prepared by immunoSEQ multiplex PCR; TCRdb keeps only in-frame clonotypes and omits some of them. The repertoire holds some 71,000 clones, 85% seen once, with about 7.4% in the top ten. CDR3 length: 14 residues. J lost 3 bases, V lost 4 bases, and 8 bases had no gene match. Germline V gene data show CDR1 as GTSNPN and CDR2 as SVGIG (reference sequence). Time point noted: pretreatment peripheral blood. This specimen consisted of PBMCs, obtained around atezolizumab (anti-PD-L1) treatment. This TCR came from a man in his forties or fifties with urothelial cancer. The chain joins TRBV30 to TRBJ2-5; 7 nucleotides align to TRBD1. CDR3 in DNA: TGTGCCTGGACAGGGGGAAGAGTGAAAGAGACCCAGTACTTC. Its protein is CAWTGGRVKETQYF.